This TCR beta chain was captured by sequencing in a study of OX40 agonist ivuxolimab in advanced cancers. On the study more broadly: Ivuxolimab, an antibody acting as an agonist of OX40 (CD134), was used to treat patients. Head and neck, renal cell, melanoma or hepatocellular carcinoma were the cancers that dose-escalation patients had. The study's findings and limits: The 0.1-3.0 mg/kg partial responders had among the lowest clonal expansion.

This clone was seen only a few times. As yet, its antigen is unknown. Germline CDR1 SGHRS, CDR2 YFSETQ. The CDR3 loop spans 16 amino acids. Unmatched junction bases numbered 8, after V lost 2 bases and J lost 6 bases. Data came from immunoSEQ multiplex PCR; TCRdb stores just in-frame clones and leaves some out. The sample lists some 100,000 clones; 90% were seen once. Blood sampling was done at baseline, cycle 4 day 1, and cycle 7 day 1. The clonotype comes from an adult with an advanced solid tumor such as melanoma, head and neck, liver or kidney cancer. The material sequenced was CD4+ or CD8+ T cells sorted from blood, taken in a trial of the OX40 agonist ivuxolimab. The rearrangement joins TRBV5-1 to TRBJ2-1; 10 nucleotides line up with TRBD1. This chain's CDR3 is CASSLTAGTGVNEQFF. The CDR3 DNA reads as TGCGCCAGCAGCTTAACCGCCGGGACAGGGGTCAATGAGCAGTTCTTC.